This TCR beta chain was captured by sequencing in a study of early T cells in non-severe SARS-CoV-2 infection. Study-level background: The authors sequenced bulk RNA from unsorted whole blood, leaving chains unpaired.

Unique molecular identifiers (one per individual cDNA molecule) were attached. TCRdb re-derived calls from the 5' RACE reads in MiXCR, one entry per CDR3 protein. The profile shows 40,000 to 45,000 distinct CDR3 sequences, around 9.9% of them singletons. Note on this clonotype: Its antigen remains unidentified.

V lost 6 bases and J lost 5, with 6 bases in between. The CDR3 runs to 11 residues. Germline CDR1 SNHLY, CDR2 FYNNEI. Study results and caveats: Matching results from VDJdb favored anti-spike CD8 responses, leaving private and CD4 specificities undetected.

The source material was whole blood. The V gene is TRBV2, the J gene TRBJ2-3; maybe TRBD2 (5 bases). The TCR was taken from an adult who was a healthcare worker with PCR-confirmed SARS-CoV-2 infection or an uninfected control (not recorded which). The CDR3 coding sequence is TGTGCCAGCAGGGGAGAAGATACGCAGTATTTT. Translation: CASRGEDTQYF.